This is a list of T cell receptor beta chains from one sample in a study of T cell responses to AZD1222 COVID-19 vaccine. TCRdb's copy holds only in-frame clones and misses some; the assay was immunoSEQ multiplex PCR. The sample yields around 80,000 clones, roughly 85% seen once. Sample: peripheral blood, taken 28 days after the second AZD1222 dose. The origin of the receptors is an adult who received the AZD1222 COVID-19 vaccine. CDR3s include the opening cysteine and the closing phenylalanine or tryptophan. A D gene is named only where the DNA matches it firmly. Expanded clones are given a class, and other clones once, few, many or no size at all.

v_gene: TRBV28
d_gene: .
j_gene: TRBJ1-6
len: 14
abundance: .
CDR3aa: CASNYRQNNSPLHF
CDR3nt: TGTGCCAGCAACTATCGTCAGAATAATTCACCCCTCCACTTT

v_gene: TRBV28
d_gene: TRBD1
j_gene: TRBJ2-7
len: 13
abundance: .
CDR3aa: CASSSRDRYEQYF
CDR3nt: TGTGCCAGCAGCAGCCGGGACAGATACGAGCAGTACTTC

v_gene: TRBV21-1
d_gene: .
j_gene: TRBJ2-7
len: 19
abundance: .
CDR3aa: CASIPSWSAGRAVGGEQYF
CDR3nt: TGTGCCAGCATTCCGAGTTGGTCCGCCGGCCGGGCCGTAGGGGGCGAGCAGTACTTC

v_gene: TRBV7-3
d_gene: .
j_gene: TRBJ2-3
len: 14
abundance: .
CDR3aa: CASSRLDSTDTQYF
CDR3nt: TGTGCCAGCAGCCGGCTGGACAGCACAGATACGCAGTATTTT

v_gene: TRBV19
d_gene: TRBD2
j_gene: TRBJ2-1
len: 11
abundance: .
CDR3aa: CASSRTSNLFF
CDR3nt: TGTGCCAGTAGCCGGACTAGCAATCTCTTCTTC

v_gene: TRBV10-3
d_gene: .
j_gene: TRBJ2-6
len: 15
abundance: .
CDR3aa: CAISEGGPGANVLTF
CDR3nt: TGTGCCATCAGTGAAGGAGGGCCTGGGGCCAACGTCCTGACTTTC

v_gene: TRBV4-1
d_gene: .
j_gene: TRBJ2-5
len: 16
abundance: .
CDR3aa: CASSPNSDRRGETQYF
CDR3nt: TGCGCCAGCAGCCCGAACTCGGACAGGCGGGGGGAGACCCAGTACTTC

v_gene: TRBV2
d_gene: .
j_gene: TRBJ1-2
len: 11
abundance: .
CDR3aa: CASDRGHGYTF
CDR3nt: TGTGCCAGCGATCGGGGGCATGGCTACACCTTC

v_gene: TRBV4-1
d_gene: TRBD1
j_gene: TRBJ2-4
len: 13
abundance: .
CDR3aa: CASSLDRGNIQYF
CDR3nt: TGCGCCAGCAGCCTGGACAGGGGAAACATTCAGTACTTC

v_gene: TRBV3-1/TRBV3-2
d_gene: TRBD1
j_gene: TRBJ1-1
len: 14
abundance: .
CDR3aa: CASGGQGAITEAFF
CDR3nt: TGTGCCAGCGGGGGACAGGGGGCTATTACTGAAGCTTTCTTT

v_gene: TRBV6-5
d_gene: TRBD1
j_gene: TRBJ2-7
len: 15
abundance: .
CDR3aa: CASSFLDRASYEQYF
CDR3nt: TGTGCCAGCAGTTTCCTCGACAGGGCCTCCTACGAGCAGTACTTC

v_gene: TRBV12-3/TRBV12-4
d_gene: .
j_gene: TRBJ2-5
len: 13
abundance: .
CDR3aa: CASSLNGVETQYF
CDR3nt: TGTGCCAGCAGTTTAAACGGGGTGGAGACCCAGTACTTC

v_gene: TRBV29-1
d_gene: .
j_gene: TRBJ2-3
len: 13
abundance: .
CDR3aa: CSVQFRSTDTQYF
CDR3nt: TGCAGCGTTCAATTCAGGAGCACAGATACGCAGTATTTT

v_gene: TRBV7-9
d_gene: .
j_gene: TRBJ2-2
len: 12
abundance: few
CDR3aa: CASLPNTGELFF
CDR3nt: TGTGCCAGCCTCCCGAACACCGGGGAGCTGTTTTTT

v_gene: TRBV27
d_gene: .
j_gene: TRBJ2-7
len: 14
abundance: large
CDR3aa: CASCKQGIPYEQYF
CDR3nt: TGTGCCAGTTGTAAACAGGGTATTCCCTACGAGCAGTACTTC

v_gene: TRBV18
d_gene: TRBD1
j_gene: TRBJ1-4
len: 15
abundance: .
CDR3aa: CASSPPTGNNEKLFF
CDR3nt: TGTGCCAGCTCACCACCGACAGGGAATAATGAAAAACTGTTTTTT

v_gene: TRBV6-5
d_gene: TRBD1
j_gene: TRBJ1-6
len: 13
abundance: .
CDR3aa: CASKRGLDSPLHF
CDR3nt: TGTGCCAGCAAGAGGGGGCTTGATTCACCCCTCCACTTT

v_gene: TRBV14
d_gene: .
j_gene: TRBJ1-5
len: 13
abundance: .
CDR3aa: CASSPGGHQPQHF
CDR3nt: TGTGCCAGCAGCCCCGGAGGTCACCAGCCCCAGCATTTT

v_gene: TRBV5-1
d_gene: .
j_gene: TRBJ2-3
len: 14
abundance: few
CDR3aa: CASSRAQSTDTQYF
CDR3nt: TGCGCCAGCAGCCGGGCGCAGTCCACAGATACGCAGTATTTT

v_gene: TRBV14
d_gene: TRBD2
j_gene: TRBJ2-1
len: 15
abundance: .
CDR3aa: CASSQGLAVNNEQFF
CDR3nt: TGTGCCAGCAGCCAAGGACTAGCGGTGAACAATGAGCAGTTCTTC

v_gene: TRBV20-1
d_gene: TRBD1
j_gene: TRBJ2-6
len: 16
abundance: .
CDR3aa: CSASSPGGAGANVLTF
CDR3nt: TGCAGTGCTAGTTCCCCAGGGGGCGCTGGGGCCAACGTCCTGACTTTC

v_gene: TRBV28
d_gene: .
j_gene: TRBJ1-1
len: 14
abundance: .
CDR3aa: CASKEAGLNTEAFF
CDR3nt: TGTGCCAGCAAGGAGGCAGGGCTGAACACTGAAGCTTTCTTT

v_gene: TRBV15
d_gene: .
j_gene: TRBJ2-4
len: 15
abundance: .
CDR3aa: CATSRGRIAKNIQYF
CDR3nt: TGTGCCACCAGCAGAGGTCGAATAGCCAAAAACATTCAGTACTTC

v_gene: TRBV19
d_gene: .
j_gene: TRBJ1-5
len: 15
abundance: once
CDR3aa: CASSNGGGQDQPQHF
CDR3nt: TGTGCCAGTAGTAACGGGGGGGGGCAGGATCAGCCCCAGCATTTT

v_gene: TRBV7-3
d_gene: .
j_gene: TRBJ1-1
len: 13
abundance: .
CDR3aa: CASSLTVNTEAFF
CDR3nt: TGTGCCAGCAGCTTAACGGTGAACACTGAAGCTTTCTTT

v_gene: TRBV7-6
d_gene: .
j_gene: TRBJ1-1
len: 15
abundance: .
CDR3aa: CASSANGRLNTEAFF
CDR3nt: TGTGCCAGCAGCGCTAACGGACGGTTGAACACTGAAGCTTTCTTT

v_gene: TRBV7-9
d_gene: .
j_gene: TRBJ1-1
len: 13
abundance: .
CDR3aa: CASNEREGTEAFF
CDR3nt: TGTGCCAGCAATGAGAGGGAAGGAACTGAAGCTTTCTTT

v_gene: TRBV2
d_gene: .
j_gene: TRBJ1-2
len: 12
abundance: once
CDR3aa: CASSELESYYTF
CDR3nt: TGTGCCAGCAGTGAATTGGAGAGTTACTACACCTTC

v_gene: TRBV4-1
d_gene: .
j_gene: TRBJ2-7
len: 15
abundance: .
CDR3aa: CASSQKTGLSYEQYF
CDR3nt: TGCGCCAGCAGCCAAAAGACAGGCCTATCCTACGAGCAGTACTTC

v_gene: TRBV6-5
d_gene: .
j_gene: TRBJ1-5
len: 13
abundance: .
CDR3aa: CATLVQQNQPQHF
CDR3nt: TGTGCCACCCTTGTACAGCAGAATCAGCCCCAGCATTTT

v_gene: TRBV27
d_gene: .
j_gene: TRBJ1-2
len: 14
abundance: .
CDR3aa: CASSLQLGNYGYTF
CDR3nt: TGTGCCAGCAGTCTCCAGTTGGGGAACTATGGCTACACCTTC

v_gene: TRBV28
d_gene: .
j_gene: TRBJ2-3
len: 15
abundance: .
CDR3aa: CASSLLSFGTDTQYF
CDR3nt: TGTGCCAGCAGTTTATTGAGCTTTGGCACAGATACGCAGTATTTT

v_gene: TRBV5-1
d_gene: .
j_gene: TRBJ2-5
len: 16
abundance: .
CDR3aa: CASRRSGGGIQETQYF
CDR3nt: TGCGCCAGCAGGCGGAGCGGCGGGGGCATCCAAGAGACCCAGTACTTC

v_gene: TRBV10-3
d_gene: .
j_gene: TRBJ2-2
len: 17
abundance: .
CDR3aa: CAISGRVGVPNTGELFF
CDR3nt: TGTGCCATCAGCGGGCGCGTAGGGGTCCCGAACACCGGGGAGCTGTTTTTT

v_gene: TRBV4-2
d_gene: .
j_gene: TRBJ2-7
len: 13
abundance: few
CDR3aa: CASSRTMGYEQYF
CDR3nt: TGTGCCAGCAGCCGTACAATGGGTTACGAGCAGTACTTC

v_gene: TRBV19
d_gene: .
j_gene: TRBJ1-2
len: 12
abundance: once
CDR3aa: CASSIATGGYTF
CDR3nt: TGTGCCAGTAGTATAGCGACAGGTGGCTACACCTTC